These T cell receptor beta chains were read from a single sample in a study of molecular identifiers for immune sequencing clone quantification. TCRdb itself ran the PCR reads through MiXCR, one entry per CDR3 protein. The data contain 13,000 or so distinct CDR3 sequences, under 20% of them seen just once; the ten biggest clones take up 1.3% to 1.5%. Sequencing was carried out using naive CD8+ T cells from blood, with Jurkat cell RNA spiked in. These receptors all come from a human donor in good health. Some libraries in this study had Jurkat cell RNA spiked in. Each CDR3 is given with its conserved first and last residue. Fields, in order: J gene, V gene, clone size, D gene, CDR3 DNA, CDR3 protein. D genes are given only for firm matches. Expanded clones get a size class; other rows say once, few or many, or leave the size out.

TRBJ2-3	TRBV11-2	many	NA	TGTGCCAGCAGCTACAGGGTCACAGATACGCAGTATTTT	CASSYRVTDTQYF
TRBJ2-7	TRBV29-1	medium-sized	NA	TGCAGCGCCCAGGGAAGCCTTATGTACGAGCAGTACTTC	CSAQGSLMYEQYF
TRBJ2-1	TRBV4-1	NA	NA	TGCGCCAGCAGCCTGCCACGGACTCCCCCCTACAATGAGCAGTTCTTC	CASSLPRTPPYNEQFF
TRBJ2-5	TRBV20-1	medium-sized	TRBD2	TGCAGTGCTAGAGACCCCTGGACTAGCGACAAAGAGACCCAGTACTTC	CSARDPWTSDKETQYF
TRBJ1-2	TRBV30	many	NA	TGTGCCTGGAGTGTAGCAGGGAATGGCTACACCTTC	CAWSVAGNGYTF
TRBJ2-7	TRBV20-1	medium-sized	NA	TGCAGTGCCGAACCTATTGAGTTTGACGAGCAGTACTTC	CSAEPIEFDEQYF
TRBJ2-7	TRBV11-2	few	NA	TGTGCCAGCAGCTTACAGCCCGACGAGCAGTACTTC	CASSLQPDEQYF
TRBJ2-7	TRBV6-2/TRBV6-3	many	NA	TGTGCCAGCAGTTTGGTAGCGGATACCTACGAGCAGTACTTC	CASSLVADTYEQYF
TRBJ1-4	TRBV29-1	medium-sized	NA	TGCAGCGTTGAAGATTTCGGGTCGGCTAATGAAAAACTGTTTTTT	CSVEDFGSANEKLFF
TRBJ2-3	TRBV7-9	many	NA	TGTGCCAGCAGCTTATTCCTCGCGGGGAGCACAGATACGCAGTATTTT	CASSLFLAGSTDTQYF